Listed here is a single TCR beta chain. Time point reported: persistent/refractory GD, antithyroid drugs over 5 years with positive TRAb. PBMCs were the source of the RNA used for TCR sequencing. Libraries of TCR beta came from iRepertoire HTBI primers plus Arm-PCR of CDR3 regions. Each CDR3 protein is one row after TCRdb ran MiXCR on the multiplex PCR reads. This sample has 500,000 to 800,000 distinct CDR3 sequences, with 25% to 35% found just once. The data are from a study of regulatory T cells in long-lasting Graves disease. The CDR3 has 13 amino acids. V was pared by 5 bases and J by 7 bases, with 6 bases of the junction left unmatched. In germline, CDR1 is SQVTM, CDR2 ANQGSEA.

The receptor comes from a female donor with Graves disease. This material consisted of peripheral blood mononuclear cells (PBMCs), taken when the disease was refractory, from a patient treated with antithyroid drugs. The J gene is TRBJ1-2, the V gene TRBV29-1; TRBD1 matches at 11 bases. The CDR3 region is CSVPGQGAAGYTF. In DNA, the CDR3 is TGCAGCGTTCCCGGACAGGGGGCGGCTGGCTACACCTTC.